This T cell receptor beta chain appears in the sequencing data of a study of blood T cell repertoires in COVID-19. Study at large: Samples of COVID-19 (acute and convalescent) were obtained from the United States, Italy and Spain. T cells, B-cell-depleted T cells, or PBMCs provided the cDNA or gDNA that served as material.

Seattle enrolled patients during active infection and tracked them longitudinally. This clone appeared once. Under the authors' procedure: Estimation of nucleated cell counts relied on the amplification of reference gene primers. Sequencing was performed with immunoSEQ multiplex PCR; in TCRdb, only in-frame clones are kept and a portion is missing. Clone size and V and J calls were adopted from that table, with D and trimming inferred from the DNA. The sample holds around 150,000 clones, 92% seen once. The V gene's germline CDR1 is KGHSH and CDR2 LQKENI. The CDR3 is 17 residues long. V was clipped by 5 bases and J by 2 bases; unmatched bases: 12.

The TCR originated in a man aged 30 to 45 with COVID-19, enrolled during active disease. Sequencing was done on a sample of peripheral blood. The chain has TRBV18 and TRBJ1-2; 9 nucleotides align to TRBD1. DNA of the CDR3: TGTGCCAGCTCATCCCGCTGGGACAGGGAGCTGAACTATGGCTACACCTTC. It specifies CASSSRWDRELNYGYTF. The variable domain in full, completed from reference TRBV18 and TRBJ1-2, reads NAGVMQNPRHLVRRRGQEARLRCSPMKGHSHVYWYRQLPEEGLKFMVYLQKENIIDESGMPKERFSAEFPKEGPSILRIQQVVRGDSAAYFCASSSRWDRELNYGYTFGSGTRLTVV.